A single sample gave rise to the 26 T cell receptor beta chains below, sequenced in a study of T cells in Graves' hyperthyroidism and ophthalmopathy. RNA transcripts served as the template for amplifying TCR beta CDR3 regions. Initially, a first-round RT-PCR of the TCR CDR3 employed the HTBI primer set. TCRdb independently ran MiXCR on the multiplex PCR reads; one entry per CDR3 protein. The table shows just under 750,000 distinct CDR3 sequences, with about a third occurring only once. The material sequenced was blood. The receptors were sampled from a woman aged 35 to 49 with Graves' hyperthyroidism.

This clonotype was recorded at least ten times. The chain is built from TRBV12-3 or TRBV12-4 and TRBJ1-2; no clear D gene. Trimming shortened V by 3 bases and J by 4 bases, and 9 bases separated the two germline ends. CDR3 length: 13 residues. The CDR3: CASSFSASYGYTF. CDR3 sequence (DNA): TGTGCCAGCAGTTTTTCTGCCTCCTATGGCTACACCTTC.

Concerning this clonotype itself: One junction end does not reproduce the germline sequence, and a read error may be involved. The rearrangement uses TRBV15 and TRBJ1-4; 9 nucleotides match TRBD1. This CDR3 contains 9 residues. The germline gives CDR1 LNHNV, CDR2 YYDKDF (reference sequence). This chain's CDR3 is CAIGTGTSF. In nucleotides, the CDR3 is TGTGCCATCGGGACAGGGACCTCCTTT.

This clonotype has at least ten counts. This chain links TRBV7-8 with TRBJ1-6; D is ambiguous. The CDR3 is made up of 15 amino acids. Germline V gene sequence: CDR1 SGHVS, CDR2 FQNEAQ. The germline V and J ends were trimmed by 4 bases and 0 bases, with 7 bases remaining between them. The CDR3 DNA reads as TGTGCCAGCAGCTCAATGAGCTCCTATAATTCACCCCTCCACTTT. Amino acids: CASSSMSSYNSPLHF.

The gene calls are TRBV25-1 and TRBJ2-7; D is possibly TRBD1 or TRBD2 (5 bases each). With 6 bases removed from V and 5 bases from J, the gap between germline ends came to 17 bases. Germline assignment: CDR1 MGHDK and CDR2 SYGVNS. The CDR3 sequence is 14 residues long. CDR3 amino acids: CASSQGAWGDEQYF. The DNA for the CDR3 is TGTGCCAGCAGCCAAGGGGCCTGGGGAGACGAGCAGTACTTC.

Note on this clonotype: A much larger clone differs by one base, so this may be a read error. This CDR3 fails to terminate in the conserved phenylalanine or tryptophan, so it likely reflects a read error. CDR3 protein: CASSRTANQPQHL. The CDR3 DNA sequence: TGTGCCAGCAGCCGGACAGCTAATCAGCCCCAGCATTTA. The rearrangement joins TRBV7-2 to TRBJ1-5, with D possibly matching TRBD1 (6 bases). The CDR3 consists of 13 residues. The V and J ends lost 5 bases and 4 bases respectively, with 9 bases between them. From germline, CDR1 is SGHTA and CDR2 FQGNSA.

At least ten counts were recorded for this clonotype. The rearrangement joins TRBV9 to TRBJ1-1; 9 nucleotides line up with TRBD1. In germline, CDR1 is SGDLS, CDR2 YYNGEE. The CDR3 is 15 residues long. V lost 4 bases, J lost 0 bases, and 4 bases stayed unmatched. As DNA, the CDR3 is TGTGCCAGCAGCTCGGGACAGGGCTTGAACACTGAAGCTTTCTTT. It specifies CASSSGQGLNTEAFF.

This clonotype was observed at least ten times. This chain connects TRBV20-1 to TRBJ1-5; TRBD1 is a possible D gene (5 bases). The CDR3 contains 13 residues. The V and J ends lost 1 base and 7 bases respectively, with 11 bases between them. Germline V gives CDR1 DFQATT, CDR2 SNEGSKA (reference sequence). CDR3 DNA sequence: TGCAGTGCTAGAGTAGGGGTGGGACAGCCCCAGCATTTT. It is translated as CSARVGVGQPQHF.

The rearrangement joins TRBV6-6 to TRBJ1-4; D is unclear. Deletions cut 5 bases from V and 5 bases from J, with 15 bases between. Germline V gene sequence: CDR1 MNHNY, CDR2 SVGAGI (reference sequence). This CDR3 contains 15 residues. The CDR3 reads CASSTPSGVNEKLFF. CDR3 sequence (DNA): TGTGCCAGCAGTACGCCGTCCGGGGTGAATGAAAAACTGTTTTTT.

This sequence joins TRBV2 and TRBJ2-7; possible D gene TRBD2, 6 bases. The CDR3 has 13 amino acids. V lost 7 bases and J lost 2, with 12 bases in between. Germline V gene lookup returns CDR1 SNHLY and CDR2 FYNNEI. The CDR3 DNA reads TGTGCCAGCACCATAGCGGACCCCTACGAGCAGTACTTC. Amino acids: CASTIADPYEQYF.

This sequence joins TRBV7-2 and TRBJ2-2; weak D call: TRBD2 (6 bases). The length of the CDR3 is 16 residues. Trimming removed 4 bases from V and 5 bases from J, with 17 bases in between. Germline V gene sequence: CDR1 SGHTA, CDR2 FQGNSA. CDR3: CASSSFSGVTTGELFF. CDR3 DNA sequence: TGTGCCAGCAGCTCATTCTCGGGGGTTACTACCGGGGAGCTGTTTTTT.

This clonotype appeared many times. The CDR3, as DNA: TGTGCCAGCAGCGGTGGGCCTCTTCACACTGAAGCTTTCTTT. Translation gives CASSGGPLHTEAFF. The chain links TRBV2 to TRBJ1-1; D not certain. The CDR3 is 14 amino acids. Trimming stripped 6 bases from V and 3 bases from J, with 14 bases between. Germline assignment: CDR1 SNHLY and CDR2 FYNNEI.

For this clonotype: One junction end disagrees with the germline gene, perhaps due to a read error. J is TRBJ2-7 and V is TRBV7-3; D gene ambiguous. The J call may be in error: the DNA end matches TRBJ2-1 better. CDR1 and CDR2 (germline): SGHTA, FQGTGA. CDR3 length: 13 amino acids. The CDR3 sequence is CASTLYADGEQFF. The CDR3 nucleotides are TGTGCCAGCACCTTATACGCGGATGGTGAGCAGTTCTTC.

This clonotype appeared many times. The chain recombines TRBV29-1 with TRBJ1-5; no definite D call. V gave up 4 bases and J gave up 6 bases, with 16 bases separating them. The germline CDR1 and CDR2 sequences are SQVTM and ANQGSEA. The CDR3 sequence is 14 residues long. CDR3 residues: CSVVLAGARQPQHF. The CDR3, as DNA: TGCAGCGTTGTATTGGCGGGAGCACGTCAGCCCCAGCATTTT.

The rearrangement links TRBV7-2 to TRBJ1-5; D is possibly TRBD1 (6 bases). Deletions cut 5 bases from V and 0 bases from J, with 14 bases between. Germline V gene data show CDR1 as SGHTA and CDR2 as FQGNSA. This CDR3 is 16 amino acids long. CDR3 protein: CASSARGPYSNQPQHF. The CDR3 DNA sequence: TGTGCCAGCAGCGCCAGGGGTCCCTATAGCAATCAGCCCCAGCATTTT.

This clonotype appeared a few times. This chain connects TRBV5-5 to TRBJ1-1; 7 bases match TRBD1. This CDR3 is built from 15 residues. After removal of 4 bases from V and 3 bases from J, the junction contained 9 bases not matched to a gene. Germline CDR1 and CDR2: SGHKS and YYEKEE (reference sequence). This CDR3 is CASSPRDSLYTEAFF. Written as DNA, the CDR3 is TGTGCCAGCAGCCCTCGGGACAGCTTATACACTGAAGCTTTCTTT.

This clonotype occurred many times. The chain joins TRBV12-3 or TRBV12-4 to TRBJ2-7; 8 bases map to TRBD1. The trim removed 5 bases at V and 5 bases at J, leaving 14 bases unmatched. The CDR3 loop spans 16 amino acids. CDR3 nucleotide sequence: TGTGCCAGCAGTATGCGCTCAGGGGGCGCGTACCACGAGCAGTACTTC. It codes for CASSMRSGGAYHEQYF.

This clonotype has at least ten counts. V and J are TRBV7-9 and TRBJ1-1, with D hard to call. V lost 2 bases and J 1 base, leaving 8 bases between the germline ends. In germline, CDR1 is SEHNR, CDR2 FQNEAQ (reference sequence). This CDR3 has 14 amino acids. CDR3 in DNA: TGTGCCAGCAGCTTAAGGACGGGGAACACTGAAGCTTTCTTT. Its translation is CASSLRTGNTEAFF.

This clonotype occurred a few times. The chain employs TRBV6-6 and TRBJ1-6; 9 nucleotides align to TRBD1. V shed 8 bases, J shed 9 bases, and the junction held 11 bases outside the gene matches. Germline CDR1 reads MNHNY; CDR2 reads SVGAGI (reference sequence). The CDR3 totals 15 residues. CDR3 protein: CASLGFGTGTSPLHF. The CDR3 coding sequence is TGTGCCAGCCTCGGGTTCGGGACAGGGACTTCACCCCTCCACTTT.

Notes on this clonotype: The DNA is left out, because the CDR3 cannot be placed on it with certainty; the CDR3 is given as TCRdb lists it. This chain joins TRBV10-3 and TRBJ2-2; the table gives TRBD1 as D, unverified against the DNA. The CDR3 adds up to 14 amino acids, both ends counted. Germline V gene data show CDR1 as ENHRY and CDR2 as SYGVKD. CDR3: CASTRGTGTGSCFF.

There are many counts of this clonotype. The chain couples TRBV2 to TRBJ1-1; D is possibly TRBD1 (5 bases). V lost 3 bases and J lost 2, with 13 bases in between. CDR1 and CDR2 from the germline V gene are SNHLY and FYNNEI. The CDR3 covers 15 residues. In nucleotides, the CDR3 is TGTGCCAGCAGTGAGGCCCCGGGGCGAAACACTGAAGCTTTCTTT. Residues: CASSEAPGRNTEAFF.

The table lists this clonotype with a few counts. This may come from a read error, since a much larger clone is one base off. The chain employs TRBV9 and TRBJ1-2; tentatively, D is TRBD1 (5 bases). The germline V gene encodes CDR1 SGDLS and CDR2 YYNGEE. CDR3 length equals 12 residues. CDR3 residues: CASSKGLYGHTF. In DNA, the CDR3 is TGTGCCAGCAGTAAGGGACTCTATGGCCACACCTTC.

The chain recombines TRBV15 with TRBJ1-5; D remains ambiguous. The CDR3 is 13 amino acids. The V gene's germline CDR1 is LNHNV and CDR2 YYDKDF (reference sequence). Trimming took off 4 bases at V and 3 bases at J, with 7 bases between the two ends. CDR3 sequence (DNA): TGTGCCACCAGCACGGGTGACAATCAGCCCCAGCATTTT. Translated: CATSTGDNQPQHF. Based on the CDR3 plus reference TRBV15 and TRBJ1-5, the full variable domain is DAMVIQNPRYQVTQFGKPVTLSCSQTLNHNVMYWYQQKSSQAPKLLFHYYDKDFNNEADTPDNFQSRRPNTSFCFLDIRSPGLGDTAMYLCATSTGDNQPQHFGDGTRLSIL.

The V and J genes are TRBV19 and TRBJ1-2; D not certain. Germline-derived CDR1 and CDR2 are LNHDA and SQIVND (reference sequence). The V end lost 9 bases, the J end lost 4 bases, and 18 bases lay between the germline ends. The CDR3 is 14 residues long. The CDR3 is CASSSPRSRYGYTF. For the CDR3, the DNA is TGTGCCAGCAGTTCCCCCCGTTCTCGCTATGGCTACACCTTC.

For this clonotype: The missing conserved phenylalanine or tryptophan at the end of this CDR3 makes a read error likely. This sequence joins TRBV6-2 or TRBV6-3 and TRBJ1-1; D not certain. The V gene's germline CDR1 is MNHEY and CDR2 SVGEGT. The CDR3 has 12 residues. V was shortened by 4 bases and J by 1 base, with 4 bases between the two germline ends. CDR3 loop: CASSSQNTEAFL. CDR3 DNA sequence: TGTGCCAGCAGTTCCCAGAACACTGAAGCTTTCCTT.

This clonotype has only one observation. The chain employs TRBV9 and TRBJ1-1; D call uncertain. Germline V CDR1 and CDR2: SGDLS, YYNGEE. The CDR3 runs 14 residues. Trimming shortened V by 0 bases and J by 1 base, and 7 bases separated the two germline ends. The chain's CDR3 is CASSVAYRNTEAFF. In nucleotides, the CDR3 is TGTGCCAGCAGCGTAGCATACAGGAACACTGAAGCTTTCTTT.

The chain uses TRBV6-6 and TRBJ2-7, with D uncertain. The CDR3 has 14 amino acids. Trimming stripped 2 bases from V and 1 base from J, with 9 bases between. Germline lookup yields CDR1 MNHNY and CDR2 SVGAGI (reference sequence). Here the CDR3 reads CASSYGRQSYEQYF. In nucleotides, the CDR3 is TGTGCCAGCAGTTACGGGCGCCAATCCTACGAGCAGTACTTC.